Listed below are T cell receptor beta chains from one sample, sequenced in a study of blood T cells in healthy people across ages. A single record per CDR3 protein comes from TCRdb applying MiXCR to the 5' RACE reads. The sample holds about 1.5 million distinct CDR3 sequences, about 42% seen once. The sequencing input was blood. Receptors were obtained from a woman younger than 30 in good health. Both conserved end residues are part of each CDR3. Fields, in order: V gene, D gene, J gene, clone size, CDR3 DNA, CDR3 protein. D genes are given only for firm matches. Expanded clones get a size class; other rows say once, few or many, or leave the size out.

V: TRBV13; D: NA; J: TRBJ1-3; size: NA; DNA: TGTGCCAGCAGCTTAGGACAGAATGGAAACACCATATATTTT; CDR3: CASSLGQNGNTIYF
V: TRBV20-1; D: NA; J: TRBJ1-4; size: few; DNA: TGCAGTGCTTCCGGGACCGTCAATGAAAAACTGTTTTTT; CDR3: CSASGTVNEKLFF
V: TRBV5-1; D: TRBD1; J: TRBJ2-1; size: NA; DNA: TGCGCCAGCAGCTTGGTGGGACAGGGGCTCAATGAGCAGTTCTTC; CDR3: CASSLVGQGLNEQFF
V: TRBV5-1; D: NA; J: TRBJ1-6; size: NA; DNA: TGCGCCAGCAGCCACGACGGTACAAATAATTCACCCCTCCACTTT; CDR3: CASSHDGTNNSPLHF
V: TRBV9; D: NA; J: TRBJ2-7; size: once; DNA: TGTGCCAGCAGCCCCCTTTCAGCCTCCTACGAGCAGTACTTC; CDR3: CASSPLSASYEQYF
V: TRBV9; D: NA; J: TRBJ1-4; size: NA; DNA: TGTGCCAGCAGCGTTGGACAAGGTGTTTCCAGTGAAAAACTGTTTTTT; CDR3: CASSVGQGVSSEKLFF
V: TRBV7-2; D: TRBD2; J: TRBJ2-1; size: few; DNA: TGTGCCAGCAGTTTAGGGACTAGCTGGGAGCAGTTCTTC; CDR3: CASSLGTSWEQFF
V: TRBV20-1; D: TRBD1; J: TRBJ1-5; size: few; DNA: TGCAGTGGACGTAGGGACAGGGCCTTAGGGCCCCAGCATTTT; CDR3: CSGRRDRALGPQHF
V: TRBV6-2/TRBV6-3; D: NA; J: TRBJ2-7; size: few; DNA: TGTGCCAGCAGTTCCAACCAGGGAGCACGCGAGCAGTACTTC; CDR3: CASSSNQGAREQYF
V: TRBV29-1; D: TRBD1; J: TRBJ2-5; size: few; DNA: TGCAGCGTCTCCACGACAGGGACGTACCAAGAGACCCAGTACTTC; CDR3: CSVSTTGTYQETQYF
V: TRBV20-1; D: TRBD2; J: TRBJ2-1; size: NA; DNA: TGCAGTGCTAGACTAGCGGGGGGGAGGAGCTCCTACAATGAGCAGTTCTTC; CDR3: CSARLAGGRSSYNEQFF
V: TRBV14; D: NA; J: TRBJ2-3; size: NA; DNA: TGTGCCAGCAGCCAGGACCTCGGACGGAGCACAGATACGCAGTATTTT; CDR3: CASSQDLGRSTDTQYF
V: TRBV7-9; D: NA; J: TRBJ2-5; size: NA; DNA: TGTGCCAGCAGCTCGACTGGTGGGGGATGGGAAGAGACCCAGTACTTC; CDR3: CASSSTGGGWEETQYF
V: TRBV25-1; D: NA; J: TRBJ1-1; size: NA; DNA: TGTGCCAGCAGAGAACAGGGTGAGTCTGAAGCTTTCTTT; CDR3: CASREQGESEAFF
V: TRBV15; D: TRBD1; J: TRBJ2-7; size: NA; DNA: TGTGCCACCAGCGGACACGCCGGGACAGGGTGGTACGAGCAGTACTTC; CDR3: CATSGHAGTGWYEQYF
V: TRBV11-1; D: NA; J: TRBJ2-4; size: few; DNA: TGTGCCAGCAGCTTAGCGAAAGGGAGGCACGGGACCAAAAACATTCAGTACTTC; CDR3: CASSLAKGRHGTKNIQYF
V: TRBV10-3; D: NA; J: TRBJ1-1; size: NA; DNA: TGTGCCATCAGTGAGTCCGGTGCGACGAACACTGAAGCTTTCTTT; CDR3: CAISESGATNTEAFF
V: TRBV2; D: NA; J: TRBJ2-7; size: NA; DNA: TGTGCCAGCGGGTCCCGGAATTCCTACAATGAGCAGTACTTC; CDR3: CASGSRNSYNEQYF
V: TRBV6-6; D: TRBD1; J: TRBJ1-2; size: few; DNA: TGTGCCAGCACCCCGGACAGGACTCTCTCTGGCTACACCTTC; CDR3: CASTPDRTLSGYTF
V: TRBV20-1; D: TRBD2; J: TRBJ2-3; size: few; DNA: TGCAGTGCTAGAATCGGGAGGGCCTTGTTGTTACGCACAGATACGCAGTATTTT; CDR3: CSARIGRALLLRTDTQYF
V: TRBV2; D: TRBD1; J: TRBJ1-2; size: few; DNA: TGTGCCAGCAGCGGGACAGGCGATGGCTACACCTTC; CDR3: CASSGTGDGYTF
V: TRBV27; D: NA; J: TRBJ1-6; size: few; DNA: TGTGCCAGCAGTTTAGGGAGACAGTACAATTCACCCCTCCACTTT; CDR3: CASSLGRQYNSPLHF
V: TRBV7-9; D: NA; J: TRBJ2-1; size: NA; DNA: TGTGCCAGCAGCTCCGGATTCTTGGGGGAGACCCAGTTCTTC; CDR3: CASSSGFLGETQFF
V: TRBV29-1; D: NA; J: TRBJ1-4; size: NA; DNA: TGCAGCGTTGAGGACCGAGAGACGCCTAATGAAAAACTGTTTTTT; CDR3: CSVEDRETPNEKLFF
V: TRBV6-5; D: NA; J: TRBJ1-4; size: NA; DNA: TGTGCCAGCAGTTACTCGGGGAGGAGCAATGAAAAACTGTTTTTT; CDR3: CASSYSGRSNEKLFF
V: TRBV6-5; D: TRBD1; J: TRBJ2-1; size: few; DNA: TGTGCCAGCAGTTACACCGGGACAGGTGGTCAAGGGTACAATGAGCAGTTCTTC; CDR3: CASSYTGTGGQGYNEQFF
V: TRBV28; D: NA; J: TRBJ1-1; size: NA; DNA: TGTGCCAGCAGTTTAGTTCGCAGTGCGGAAGCTTTCTTT; CDR3: CASSLVRSAEAFF
V: TRBV11-2; D: NA; J: TRBJ2-7; size: few; DNA: TGTGCCAGCAGCACCCCCGAGGTCTACGAGCAGTACTTC; CDR3: CASSTPEVYEQYF
V: TRBV12-3/TRBV12-4; D: TRBD1; J: TRBJ2-1; size: NA; DNA: TGTGCCAGCAGGGTGGGACAGTACAATGAGCAGTTCTTC; CDR3: CASRVGQYNEQFF
V: TRBV6-2/TRBV6-3; D: NA; J: TRBJ1-2; size: NA; DNA: TGTGCCAGCAGACTCGGGACCAACAGTGGCTACACCTTC; CDR3: CASRLGTNSGYTF
V: TRBV2; D: TRBD1; J: TRBJ2-1; size: NA; DNA: TGTGCCAGCAGAACAGGGGGGTCCAATGAGCAGTTCTTC; CDR3: CASRTGGSNEQFF